One sample yielded the 29 T cell receptor beta chains listed below, sequenced in a study of blood T cell repertoires in COVID-19. TCRdb's table, derived via immunoSEQ multiplex PCR, lists solely in-frame clones and lacks some. The sample lists about 49,000 clones; about 88% were seen once. Sequencing was carried out using peripheral blood. The receptors were sampled from a man aged 35 to 55 with active COVID-19.

This CDR3 reads CASSFRRASYEQYF. The CDR3, as DNA: TGTGCCAGCAGTTTTCGCAGGGCCTCCTACGAGCAGTACTTC. The chain recombines TRBV28 with TRBJ2-7; D might be TRBD1 (5 bases). V was shortened by 3 bases and J by 0 bases, with 9 bases between the two germline ends. Germline V CDR1 and CDR2: MDHEN, SYDVKM. The CDR3 is 14 residues long.

CDR3 in amino acids: CASSASAEQYF. The CDR3 DNA sequence: TGTGCCAGCAGTGCTAGCGCCGAGCAGTACTTC. This chain uses TRBV9 with TRBJ2-7; the D gene is possibly TRBD2 (6 bases). Germline V gives CDR1 SGDLS, CDR2 YYNGEE. This CDR3 contains 11 residues. V was shortened by 5 bases and J by 6 bases, with 9 bases between the two germline ends.

The chain employs TRBV3-1 (or the pseudogene TRBV3-2) and TRBJ1-2, with TRBD1 identical over 8 bases. After removal of 7 bases from V and 6 bases from J, the junction contained 22 bases not matched to a gene. In germline, CDR1 is LGHDT, CDR2 YNNKEL (reference sequence). This CDR3 has 18 amino acids. The CDR3 sequence: CASTPLRAAGGIRHGYTF. The CDR3 DNA is TGTGCCAGCACCCCCCTAAGGGCGGCAGGGGGCATCAGGCATGGCTACACCTTC.

V usage is TRBV5-1 and J usage is TRBJ1-6, with D tentatively TRBD1 (5 bases). CDR1 is SGHRS, CDR2 YFSETQ, per germline. V lost 0 bases and J 9 bases, leaving 13 bases between the germline ends. This CDR3 is 15 amino acids long. The CDR3 sequence is CASSLAVGGSSPLHF. CDR3 nucleotides: TGCGCCAGCAGCTTGGCAGTGGGGGGGAGTTCACCCCTCCACTTT.

The DNA of the CDR3 is TGTGCCAGCTCACCACCACGAAATCCGGGAGGGCCAGGAGGAGAGACCCAGTACTTC. As protein: CASSPPRNPGGPGGETQYF. V gene TRBV18 combines with J gene TRBJ2-5, with TRBD2 identical over 8 bases. V was pared by 0 bases and J by 4 bases, with 16 bases of the junction left unmatched. Germline V gives CDR1 KGHSH, CDR2 LQKENI. The CDR3 has 19 amino acids.

The V and J genes are TRBV10-3 and TRBJ1-1; D is possibly TRBD1 (5 bases). Trimming left V 7 bases short and J 0 bases short, with 12 bases between. Germline-derived CDR1 and CDR2 are ENHRY and SYGVKD. The CDR3 has 14 amino acids. This CDR3 is CAITPGVMNTEAFF. For the CDR3, the DNA is TGTGCCATCACCCCGGGGGTTATGAACACTGAAGCTTTCTTT.

V gene TRBV7-3 combines with J gene TRBJ2-1; 7 nucleotides match TRBD2. This CDR3 contains 16 residues. After removal of 1 base from V and 5 bases from J, the junction contained 8 bases not matched to a gene. In germline, CDR1 is SGHTA, CDR2 FQGTGA. The CDR3 DNA is TGTGCCAGCAGCTTAAAGCGGGAATCGGTGAACAATGAGCAGTTCTTC. Translation: CASSLKRESVNNEQFF.

This rearrangement joins TRBV3-1 (or the pseudogene TRBV3-2) to TRBJ1-6; weak D call: TRBD1 (6 bases). Between the trimmed V and J ends, which lost 0 bases and 8 bases, there was a span of 11 bases. This CDR3 has 15 residues. Germline CDR1 and CDR2: LGHDT and YNNKEL (reference sequence). CDR3 nucleotide sequence: TGTGCCAGCAGCCAAGAGCGAACAGGGTATTCACCCCTCCACTTT. This gives the protein CASSQERTGYSPLHF.

The rearrangement joins TRBV30 to TRBJ1-1; no clear D. Germline V gene lookup returns CDR1 GTSNPN and CDR2 SVGIG (reference sequence). V was trimmed by 5 bases and J by 2 bases, leaving 6 bases between them. CDR3 length: 11 residues. CDR3 nucleotide sequence: TGTGCCTGGGCACAAAACACTGAAGCTTTCTTT. It specifies CAWAQNTEAFF.

This clone appeared a few times. The chain combines TRBV4-1 with TRBJ1-5; 12 nucleotides match TRBD1. CDR3 length: 16 residues. After removal of 4 bases from V and 6 bases from J, the junction contained 7 bases not matched to a gene. The V gene's germline CDR1 is MGHRA and CDR2 YSYEKL. In DNA form, the CDR3 reads TGCGCCAGCAGCCGCCCTGGGACAGGGGGCTTTCAGCCCCAGCATTTT. This encodes CASSRPGTGGFQPQHF.

The chain joins TRBV2 to TRBJ1-1, with a tentative D call TRBD1 (5 bases). V was shortened by 6 bases and J by 1 base, with 15 bases between the two germline ends. This CDR3 is built from 15 residues. CDR1 is SNHLY and CDR2 is FYNNEI in the germline V gene. The CDR3 sequence is CASSPRVGGNTEAFF. As DNA, the CDR3 is TGTGCCAGCAGCCCCCGGGTGGGGGGGAACACTGAAGCTTTCTTT.

This clone was detected only a few times. J is TRBJ2-1 and V is TRBV27, with D tentatively TRBD2 (5 bases). Trimming removed 3 bases at V and 0 bases at J, with 15 bases between. The germline V gene has CDR1 MNHEY and CDR2 SMNVEV (reference sequence). The CDR3 length is 17 residues. The CDR3, as DNA: TGTGCCAGCAGTTTTTTCCCCCCGGGGTTCTCCTACAATGAGCAGTTCTTC. It codes for CASSFFPPGFSYNEQFF.

The chain combines TRBV5-1 with TRBJ2-1, with 11 bases that match TRBD2. Germline CDR1 and CDR2: SGHRS and YFSETQ. Unmatched junction bases numbered 2, after V lost 0 bases and J lost 6 bases. The CDR3 loop spans 15 amino acids. The CDR3 spells CASSLETSGSNEQFF. CDR3 nucleotide sequence: TGCGCCAGCAGCTTGGAAACTAGCGGGAGCAATGAGCAGTTCTTC.

V usage is TRBV19 and J usage is TRBJ2-1; 9 bases are a match to TRBD2. The CDR3 runs to 16 residues. The germline V gene encodes CDR1 LNHDA and CDR2 SQIVND (reference sequence). The V segment lost 3 bases and the J segment 7 bases; nucleotides outside the gene matches: 10. This CDR3 is CASSMTATSGLNEQFF. The CDR3 DNA reads as TGTGCCAGTAGTATGACGGCGACTAGCGGTCTTAATGAGCAGTTCTTC.

CDR3 region: CASRGRRETQYF. CDR3 nucleotides: TGTGCCAGCAGGGGTAGGCGGGAGACCCAGTACTTC. The chain recombines TRBV27 with TRBJ2-5; D is uncertain. The CDR3 length is 12 residues. The ends were cut back, 6 bases at V and 5 bases at J, with 10 bases in the middle. Germline lookup yields CDR1 MNHEY and CDR2 SMNVEV (reference sequence).

The gene calls are TRBV7-9 and TRBJ2-5, with D maybe TRBD1 (6 bases). This CDR3 has 15 residues. The germline CDR1 and CDR2 sequences are SEHNR and FQNEAQ (reference sequence). Trimming left V 1 base short and J 5 bases short, with 14 bases between. The CDR3 DNA follows: TGTGCCAGCAGCTTAGGTCGCAGGGGTAGGGAGACCCAGTACTTC. Its protein is CASSLGRRGRETQYF.

This chain joins TRBV5-4 and TRBJ1-2, with 7 bases lining up with TRBD1. V shed 1 base, J shed 2 bases, and the junction held 5 bases outside the gene matches. CDR1 is SGHNT and CDR2 is YYREEE in the germline V gene (reference sequence). This CDR3 region has 15 residues. CDR3 sequence reads: CASSLYDRENYGYTF. CDR3 in DNA: TGTGCCAGCAGCTTGTACGACAGGGAGAACTATGGCTACACCTTC.

The V call is TRBV5-5, the J call TRBJ2-7; D unresolved. Germline CDR1 is SGHKS and CDR2 is YYEKEE (reference sequence). Trimming took off 4 bases at V and 2 bases at J, with 10 bases between the two ends. The length of the CDR3 is 13 residues. CDR3 nucleotide sequence: TGTGCCAGCAGCCCCGACATTACCTACGAGCAGTACTTC. It encodes CASSPDITYEQYF.

The chain joins TRBV29-1 to TRBJ2-2; D perhaps matches TRBD1 (5 bases). The germline V and J ends were trimmed by 5 bases and 2 bases, with 12 bases remaining between them. The germline V gene encodes CDR1 SQVTM and CDR2 ANQGSEA. The length of the CDR3 is 14 residues. CDR3 amino acids: CSVMRRANTGELFF. CDR3 DNA: TGCAGCGTTATGCGCAGGGCCAACACCGGGGAGCTGTTTTTT.

This sequence joins TRBV6-2 or TRBV6-3 and TRBJ2-1; 9 nucleotides agree with TRBD2. CDR3 length: 15 residues. Germline CDR1 is MNHEY and CDR2 is SVGEGT. The ends lost 2 bases at V and 7 bases at J; junction bases unmatched: 6. The CDR3 sequence: CASSYLGLALNEQFF. CDR3 sequence (DNA): TGTGCCAGCAGTTACCTGGGACTAGCTCTAAATGAGCAGTTCTTC.

A few counts support this clone. The rearrangement uses TRBV11-2 and TRBJ1-2, with a weak D call TRBD1 (6 bases). The germline V gene encodes CDR1 SGHAT and CDR2 FQNNGV. CDR3 length: 13 amino acids. The V and J ends lost 1 base and 4 bases respectively, with 7 bases between them. The CDR3 reads CASSLGGGYGYTF. The CDR3 DNA reads TGTGCCAGCAGCTTAGGAGGGGGCTATGGCTACACCTTC.

This clone was seen a handful of times. The CDR3 nucleotides are TGCGCCAGCCAAGAGGGACAGGCTAATTCACCCCTCCACTTT. Protein: CASQEGQANSPLHF. This chain connects TRBV5-1 to TRBJ1-6, with 8 bases aligning to TRBD1. The length of the CDR3 is 14 residues. The V gene end was trimmed by 7 bases and the J gene end by 6 bases; junction bases not matched to a gene: 6. Germline V gives CDR1 SGHRS, CDR2 YFSETQ.

The V and J genes are TRBV4-1 and TRBJ2-1, with TRBD1 matching 7 bases. The trim removed 1 base at V and 0 bases at J, leaving 3 bases unmatched. In germline, CDR1 is MGHRA, CDR2 YSYEKL. This CDR3 has 16 residues. This CDR3 reads CASSQARGSSYNEQFF. CDR3 coding DNA: TGCGCCAGCAGCCAAGCCAGGGGGAGCTCCTACAATGAGCAGTTCTTC.

V is TRBV11-2 and J is TRBJ2-1; TRBD1 aligns across 7 bases. This CDR3 comprises 15 residues. The V gene end was trimmed by 1 base and the J gene end by 7 bases; junction bases not matched to a gene: 7. The germline V gene encodes CDR1 SGHAT and CDR2 FQNNGV. The CDR3 is CASSLGQGDGNEQFF. The CDR3, as DNA: TGTGCCAGCAGCTTAGGACAGGGCGATGGGAATGAGCAGTTCTTC.

CDR3 loop: CAILGTGGNTEAFF. The CDR3 DNA reads TGTGCCATCCTTGGGACAGGGGGCAACACTGAAGCTTTCTTT. The J gene is TRBJ1-1, the V gene TRBV10-3; 12 positions match TRBD1. CDR1 and CDR2 (germline): ENHRY, SYGVKD. V was pared by 8 bases and J by 2 bases, with 3 bases of the junction left unmatched. This CDR3 is built from 14 residues.

The chain links TRBV11-3 to TRBJ1-1; D remains unclear. Trimming pared 5 bases from V and 11 bases from J, leaving 18 bases between. Germline CDR1 reads SGHNT; CDR2 reads YENEEA. The length of the CDR3 is 13 residues. The CDR3 here is CASSLGPRGGAFF. The CDR3 coding sequence is TGTGCCAGCAGCCTAGGGCCCCGGGGAGGCGCTTTCTTT.

V usage is TRBV28 and J usage is TRBJ2-5; weak D call: TRBD1 (5 bases). The V gene's germline CDR1 is MDHEN and CDR2 SYDVKM. The CDR3 sequence is 15 residues long. V gave up 0 bases and J gave up 0 bases, with 8 bases separating them. CDR3 region: CASSLWGQNQETQYF. In DNA form, the CDR3 reads TGTGCCAGCAGTTTATGGGGGCAGAACCAAGAGACCCAGTACTTC.

This clone was observed a few times. This chain joins TRBV5-1 and TRBJ1-6; no clear D gene. V lost 4 bases to trimming and J lost 7 bases, with 12 bases between them. CDR1 is SGHRS, CDR2 YFSETQ, per germline. The CDR3 is 14 residues long. The CDR3 reads CASSSGDRNSPLHF. CDR3 DNA sequence: TGCGCCAGCAGCAGCGGGGATCGGAATTCACCCCTCCACTTT.

The chain joins TRBV7-2 to TRBJ1-5; TRBD1 agrees at 11 bases. V lost 1 base to trimming and J lost 7 bases; unmatched junction nucleotides: 6. There are 16 residues in the CDR3. Germline V gives CDR1 SGHTA, CDR2 FQGNSA. CDR3 DNA sequence: TGTGCCAGCAGCTTAGGGACAGGGGGCCGTCGGCAGCCCCAGCATTTT. It specifies CASSLGTGGRRQPQHF.